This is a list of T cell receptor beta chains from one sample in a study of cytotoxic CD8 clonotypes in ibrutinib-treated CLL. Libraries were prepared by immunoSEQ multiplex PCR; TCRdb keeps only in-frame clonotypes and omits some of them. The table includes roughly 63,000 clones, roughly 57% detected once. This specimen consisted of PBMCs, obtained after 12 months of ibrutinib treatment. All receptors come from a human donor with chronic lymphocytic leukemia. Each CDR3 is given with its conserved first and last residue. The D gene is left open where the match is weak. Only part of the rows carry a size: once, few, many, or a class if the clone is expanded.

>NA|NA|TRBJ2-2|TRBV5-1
CASREVQSNTGELFF
TGCGCCAGCAGGGAGGTGCAATCGAACACCGGGGAGCTGTTTTTT
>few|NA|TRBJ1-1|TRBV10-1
CASSDPRKQNTEAFF
TGCGCCAGCAGTGATCCCAGGAAACAAAACACTGAAGCTTTCTTT
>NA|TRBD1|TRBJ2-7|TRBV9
CASSRGGTEDEQYF
TGTGCCAGCAGCCGAGGTGGGACAGAAGACGAGCAGTACTTC
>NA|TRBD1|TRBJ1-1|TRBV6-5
CASSYLRQGWDTEAFF
TGTGCCAGCAGTTACCTTAGACAGGGCTGGGACACTGAAGCTTTCTTT
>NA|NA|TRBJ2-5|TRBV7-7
CASSNPGPQETQYF
TGTGCCAGCAGCAATCCGGGACCCCAAGAGACCCAGTACTTC
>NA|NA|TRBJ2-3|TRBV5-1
CASSSSDTQYF
TGCGCCAGCAGCTCCTCAGATACGCAGTATTTT
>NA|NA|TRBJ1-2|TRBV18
CASSPLETGRWGHGYTF
TGTGCCAGCTCACCACTTGAGACAGGCCGCTGGGGCCATGGCTACACCTTC
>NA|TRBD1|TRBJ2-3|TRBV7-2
CASSTGQGVDTQYF
TGTGCCAGCAGTACGGGACAGGGGGTTGATACGCAGTATTTT
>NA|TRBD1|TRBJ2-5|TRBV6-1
CASSPRTGVTETQYF
TGTGCCAGCAGTCCTAGGACAGGGGTTACGGAGACCCAGTACTTC
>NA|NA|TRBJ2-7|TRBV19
CASSVSDGNYEQYF
TGTGCCAGTAGTGTGTCGGATGGGAACTACGAGCAGTACTTC
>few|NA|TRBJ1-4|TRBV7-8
CASSFWYNEKLFF
TGTGCCAGCAGCTTCTGGTATAATGAAAAACTGTTTTTT